The source of this T cell receptor (beta chain) is a study of blood T cell repertoires in COVID-19. Study processing details: Amplifying reference gene primers gave estimates of nucleated cell counts. Some clones are missing from TCRdb's copy, which holds only in-frame ones; the method was immunoSEQ multiplex PCR. The V and J calls and clone size come from that table; D and trimming were worked out from the DNA. The data contain under 450,000 clones, about 87% of them seen just once; the ten biggest clones take up around 13%. The CDR3 covers 15 residues. Germline loops: CDR1 MNHEY, CDR2 SVGAGI. Between the trimmed V and J ends, which lost 6 bases and 2 bases, there was a span of 16 bases. This clone was observed a handful of times.

This chain joins TRBV6-5 and TRBJ1-1; a weak D match, TRBD1 (5 bases). Material: peripheral blood. This clonotype was obtained from a woman between 50 and 59 years old with COVID-19, enrolled during active disease. The CDR3 DNA sequence: TGTGCCAGCAGCCTTAACAGCGGGGCTAACACTGAAGCTTTCTTT. Translation: CASSLNSGANTEAFF.